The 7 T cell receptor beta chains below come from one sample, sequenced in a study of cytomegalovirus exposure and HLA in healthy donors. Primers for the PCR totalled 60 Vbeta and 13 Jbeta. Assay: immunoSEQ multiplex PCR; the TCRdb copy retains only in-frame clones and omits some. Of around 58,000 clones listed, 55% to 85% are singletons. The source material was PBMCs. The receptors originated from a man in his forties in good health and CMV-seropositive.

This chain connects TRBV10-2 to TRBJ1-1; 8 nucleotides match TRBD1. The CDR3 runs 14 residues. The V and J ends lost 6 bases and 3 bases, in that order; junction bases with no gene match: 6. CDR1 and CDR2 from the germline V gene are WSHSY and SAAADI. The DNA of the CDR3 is TGCGCCAGCAGATTGACAGGGGCCCACACTGAAGCTTTCTTT. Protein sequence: CASRLTGAHTEAFF.

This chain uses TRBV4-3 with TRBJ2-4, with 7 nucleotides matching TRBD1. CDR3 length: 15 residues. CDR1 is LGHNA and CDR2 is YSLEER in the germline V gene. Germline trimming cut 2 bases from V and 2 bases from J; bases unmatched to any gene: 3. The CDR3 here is CASSQRQGSKNIQYF. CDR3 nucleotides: TGCGCCAGCAGCCAACGACAGGGTTCCAAAAACATTCAGTACTTC.

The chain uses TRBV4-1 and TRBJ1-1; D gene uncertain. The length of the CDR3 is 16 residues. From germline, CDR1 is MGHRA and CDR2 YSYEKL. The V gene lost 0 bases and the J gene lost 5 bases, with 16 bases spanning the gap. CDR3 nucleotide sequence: TGCGCCAGCAGCCAAGAGGGTGTGGTCGGAGGGACTGAAGCTTTCTTT. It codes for CASSQEGVVGGTEAFF.

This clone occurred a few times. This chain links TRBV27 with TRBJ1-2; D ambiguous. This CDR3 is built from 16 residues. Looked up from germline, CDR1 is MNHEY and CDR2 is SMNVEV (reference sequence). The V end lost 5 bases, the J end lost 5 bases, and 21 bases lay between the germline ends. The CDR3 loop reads CASSPHVARGGYGYTF. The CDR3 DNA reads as TGTGCCAGCAGTCCACACGTGGCCCGAGGCGGGTATGGCTACACCTTC.

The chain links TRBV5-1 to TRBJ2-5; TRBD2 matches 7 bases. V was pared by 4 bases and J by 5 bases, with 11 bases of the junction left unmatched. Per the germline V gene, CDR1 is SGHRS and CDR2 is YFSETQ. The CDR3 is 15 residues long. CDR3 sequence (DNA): TGCGCCAGCAGCCTGGGCGGGGGAAGCAGTGAGACCCAGTACTTC. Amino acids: CASSLGGGSSETQYF.

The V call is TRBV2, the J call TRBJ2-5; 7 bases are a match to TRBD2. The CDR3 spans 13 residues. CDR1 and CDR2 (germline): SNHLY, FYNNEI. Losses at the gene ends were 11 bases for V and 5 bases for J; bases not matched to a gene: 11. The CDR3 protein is CASSGERWETQYF. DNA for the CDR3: TGTGCCTCAAGCGGGGAGAGGTGGGAGACCCAGTACTTC.

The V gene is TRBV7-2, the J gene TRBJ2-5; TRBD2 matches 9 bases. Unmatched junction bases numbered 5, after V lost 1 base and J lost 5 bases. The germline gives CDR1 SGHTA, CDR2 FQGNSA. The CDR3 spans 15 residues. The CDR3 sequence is CASSLGRGGAETQYF. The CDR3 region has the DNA TGTGCCAGCAGCTTAGGTCGCGGGGGGGCTGAGACCCAGTACTTC.